This TCR beta chain was sequenced during a study of cytomegalovirus exposure and HLA in healthy donors. Study findings and constraints: By a later analysis, the bulk of CMV-associated TCR beta chains appeared HLA-restricted.

PCR amplification relied on 60 Vbeta primers (plus 13 Jbeta primers). Sequencing was performed with immunoSEQ multiplex PCR; in TCRdb, only in-frame clones are kept and a portion is missing. The table includes some 210,000 clones, 77% detected once. The count of this clone is one. Its antigen is not known. CDR1 is LGHNT and CDR2 is FRNRAP in the germline V gene. This CDR3 contains 14 residues. The V gene end was trimmed by 2 bases and the J gene end by 6 bases; junction bases not matched to a gene: 6. This TCR derives from a woman in her 30s in good health and CMV-seropositive. Sequencing was carried out using PBMCs. The rearrangement joins TRBV12-5 to TRBJ1-2, with 7 bases aligning to TRBD1. The CDR3 bases are TGTGCTAGTGGTTTGCAGGGGACAGATAATGGCTACACCTTC. Its translation: CASGLQGTDNGYTF. Supplemented by reference TRBV12-5 and TRBJ1-2, the full variable domain reads DARVTQTPRHKVTEMGQEVTMRCQPILGHNTVFWYRQTMMQGLELLAYFRNRAPLDDSGMPKDRFSAEMPDATLATLKIQPSEPRDSAVYFCASGLQGTDNGYTFGSGTRLTVV.